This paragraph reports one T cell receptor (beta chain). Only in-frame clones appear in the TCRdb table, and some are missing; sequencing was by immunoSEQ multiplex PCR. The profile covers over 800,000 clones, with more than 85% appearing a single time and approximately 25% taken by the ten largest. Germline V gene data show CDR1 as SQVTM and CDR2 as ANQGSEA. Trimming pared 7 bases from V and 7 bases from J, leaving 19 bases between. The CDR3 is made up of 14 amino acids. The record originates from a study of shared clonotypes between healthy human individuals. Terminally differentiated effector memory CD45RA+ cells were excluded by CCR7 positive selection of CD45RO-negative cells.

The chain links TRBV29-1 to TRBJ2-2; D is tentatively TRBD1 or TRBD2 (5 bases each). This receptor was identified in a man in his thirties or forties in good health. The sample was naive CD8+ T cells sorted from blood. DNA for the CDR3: TGCAGCGCCGGACCAGGAGAGGGACGCGGGGAGCTGTTTTTT. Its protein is CSAGPGEGRGELFF.